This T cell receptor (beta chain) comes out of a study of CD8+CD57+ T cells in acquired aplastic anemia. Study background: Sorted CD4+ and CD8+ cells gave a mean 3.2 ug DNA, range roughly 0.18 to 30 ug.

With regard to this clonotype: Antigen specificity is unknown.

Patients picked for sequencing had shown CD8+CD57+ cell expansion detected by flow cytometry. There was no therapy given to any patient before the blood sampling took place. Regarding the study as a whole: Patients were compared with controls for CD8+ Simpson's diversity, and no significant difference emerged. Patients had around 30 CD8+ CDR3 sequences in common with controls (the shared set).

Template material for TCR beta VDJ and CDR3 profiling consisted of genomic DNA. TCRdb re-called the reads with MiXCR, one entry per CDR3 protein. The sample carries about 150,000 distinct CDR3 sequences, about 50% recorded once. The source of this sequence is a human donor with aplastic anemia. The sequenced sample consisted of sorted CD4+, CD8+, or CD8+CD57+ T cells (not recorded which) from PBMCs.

CDR3 coding DNA: TGTGCCAGCAGTTTACGAGGGTCTGGCGAGCAGTACTTC. Its protein product is CASSLRGSGEQYF. The chain uses TRBV12-3 or TRBV12-4 and TRBJ2-7, with TRBD2 as a possible D gene (5 bases). The CDR3 loop spans 13 amino acids. V gave up 2 bases and J gave up 6 bases, with 11 bases separating them.